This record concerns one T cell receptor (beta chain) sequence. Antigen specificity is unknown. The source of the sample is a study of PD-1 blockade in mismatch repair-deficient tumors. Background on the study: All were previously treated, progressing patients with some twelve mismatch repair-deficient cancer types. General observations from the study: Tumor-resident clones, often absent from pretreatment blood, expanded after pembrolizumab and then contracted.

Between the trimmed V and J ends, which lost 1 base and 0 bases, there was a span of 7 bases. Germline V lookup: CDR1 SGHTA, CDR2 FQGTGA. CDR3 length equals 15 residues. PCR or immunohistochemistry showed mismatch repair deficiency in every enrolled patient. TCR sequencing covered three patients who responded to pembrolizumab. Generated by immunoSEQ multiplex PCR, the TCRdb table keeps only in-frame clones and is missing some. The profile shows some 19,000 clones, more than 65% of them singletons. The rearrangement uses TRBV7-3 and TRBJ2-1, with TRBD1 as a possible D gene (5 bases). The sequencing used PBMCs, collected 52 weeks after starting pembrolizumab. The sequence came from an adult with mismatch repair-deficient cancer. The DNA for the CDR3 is TGTGCCAGCAGCTTAAGACAGAGCTCCTACAATGAGCAGTTCTTC. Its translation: CASSLRQSSYNEQFF.